This T cell receptor (beta chain) comes out of a study of tumor-infiltrating lymphocytes in primary liver carcinoma (dated by TCRdb to the late 2010s). About the investigation overall: Of the five patients (three men and two women, aged 30 to 69 years), four had hepatocellular carcinoma and one had combined HCC and intrahepatic cholangiocarcinoma. TCRbeta repertoire sequencing, expression microarrays and whole-exome sequencing were combined in the study across five regions of each liver tumor, with adjacent normal tissue and blood also included. Reproducibility between technical replicate repertoires was high, with correlation coefficients above 0.95 and mean shared-clone rates roughly 0.87. The five patients had tumors of stage T1-T3 N0M0, with maximum diameters ranging from about 4 to 11 cm. The roughly 27 tumor region samples were profiled with Agilent mRNA microarrays so that TCRbeta repertoire diversity could be related to the local molecular phenotype. Samples yielded roughly 3.5 to 8 million productive TCRbeta reads; read depth did not differ significantly between tissue types. A total of around 35 specimens from 5 patients, comprising some 25 tumor regions, 5 adjacent noncancerous liver tissues and 5 peripheral blood samples, were covered by TCRbeta repertoire sequencing. Results and caveats for the whole study, not just this receptor: Since the samples were bulk and unsorted, there was no way to compare CD4+ and CD8+ T cell repertoires. Pairs of tumor regions showed greater repertoire overlap (mean roughly 35%) than tumor-adjacent pairs (roughly 17%) or tumor-blood pairs (around 15%), which is consistent with antigen-driven expansion. Only about 7-24% of top clones were present in all five regions of a tumor, suggesting spatial heterogeneity of tumor-infiltrating T cells. Only a few patients were included in the study, and the authors note that the findings should be validated in a larger study. The top 250 clones made up a significantly larger repertoire fraction in tumors than in blood (p = 0.039). Only the TCR beta chain was sequenced, so true repertoire diversity is likely underestimated because unpaired alpha chains were not captured.

In its sample, this clonotype was seen once. What antigen it recognizes has not been identified. No much larger clonotype is one base removed from it; base qualities were not supplied. Evidence from one read is weak. A constant-region primer and ProtoScript II reverse transcriptase were used to reverse-transcribe TCRbeta-specific cDNA from around 480 ng total RNA. TCRbeta libraries were built with three nested multiplex PCR rounds, a slightly modified ARM-PCR procedure. Each of the first two PCR rounds ran for approximately 9 cycles and used multiplex TRBV1-TRBV30 forward primers together with a Cbeta reverse primer. Sample barcodes and Illumina adapters were attached in a final 25-cycle PCR using Deep VentR polymerase. Amplicons of 200-500 bp were gel-purified with a QIAquick gel extraction kit before sequencing. An Illumina HiSeq 2500 was used to sequence the TCRbeta amplicons with 250-bp paired-end reads. Per the original workflow: Reads were quality-trimmed with Trimmomatic v0.33, and paired reads were merged with FLASH v1.2.11 to recover full CDR3 sequences. V, D and J germline segments were assigned to the rearranged TCRbeta sequences using MiGEC v1.2.1b. VDJtools v1.0.0 computed clonotype statistics and Shannon-Wiener diversity indices. Except for diversity analysis, only the 250 most abundant clonotypes of each sample were used in subsequent analyses to reduce sampling bias. Through fastp at Q25 and MiXCR, TCRdb rebuilt clones from the public reads, retaining in-frame beta chains. Duplicate CDR3 protein sequences are folded into a single record with the most common DNA and genes. TCRdb, rather than the study authors, made the V and J calls. Within this sample are about 64,000 distinct CDR3 sequences, with about 71% of them counted one time only. The top ten clones comprise 40% to 45% of the sample.

Total RNA and DNA were co-extracted from around 18-30 mg of bulk tissue with the AllPrep DNA/RNA mini kit, without cell sorting. Roughly five patients with histopathologically diagnosed primary liver carcinoma underwent surgical resection in China between 2015 and early 2016. At the time of sampling, the patients had chronic HBV infection and had not received any treatment. Five spatially separated regions were sampled per tumor: superior, inferior, left-lateral and right-lateral poles, plus the tumor centre. More than 80% viable tumor cells were found by histology in every tumor sample. Fresh tumor and adjacent tissue pieces were bisected; one half was stored in RNAlater at -80°C, the other sent for histology. From cysteine to phenylalanine, the CDR3 is 15 amino acids long. Only the CDR3 region is kept as DNA, spanning 45 bases read in frame from base 1. A distance of 21 bases separates the germline ends of V and J, which lose 9 bases and 8 bases respectively. CDR1 and CDR2 were assigned from the germline V gene as SGHDT and YYEEEE.

The sequenced sample was liver tumor tissue from sampling region 4. The meaning of the sample's cell subset or site label: tumor region T4, right-lateral pole. In this chain, TRBV5-6 is recombined with TRBJ1-6, and perhaps TRBD1 as D gene, on 5 matching bases. The TCR was taken from a man in his forties or fifties with primary liver carcinoma and hepatitis B virus infection. The CDR3 region reads CAISLAPRGDSPLHF. The sequenced DNA is TGTGCCATTAGCTTGGCCCCCCGAGGGGATTCACCCCTCCACTTT.